This is a list of T cell receptor beta chains from one sample in a study of Ad26.COV2.S vaccination and SARS-CoV-2 variants. Generated by immunoSEQ multiplex PCR, the TCRdb table keeps only in-frame clones and is missing some. This table holds some 520,000 clones, around 85% found once. The sample was peripheral blood, taken in a trial of Ad26.COV2.S vaccine versus placebo. All receptors derive from a person between 18 and 65 years old who received the Ad26.COV2.S COVID-19 vaccine or a placebo. Both conserved end residues are part of each CDR3. The order of the fields is D gene, clone size, J gene, V gene, CDR3 protein, CDR3 DNA. D genes are given only for firm matches. Clone size, where shown, is once, few, many, or a class for clones that have expanded.

D: .
size: .
J: TRBJ1-6
V: TRBV6-2/TRBV6-3
CDR3: CASSYLAEDNSPLHF
DNA: TGTGCCAGCAGTTACCTGGCAGAAGATAATTCACCCCTCCACTTT

D: TRBD2
size: .
J: TRBJ2-2
V: TRBV19
CDR3: CASSSGLAGVGGELFF
DNA: TGTGCCAGTAGCTCGGGACTAGCGGGAGTCGGTGGGGAGCTGTTTTTT

D: TRBD2
size: .
J: TRBJ2-7
V: TRBV29-1
CDR3: CSVLAGGSYEQYF
DNA: TGCAGCGTTCTAGCGGGAGGCTCCTACGAGCAGTACTTC

D: .
size: once
J: TRBJ1-2
V: TRBV15
CDR3: CATSRDRPGGGYGGYTF
DNA: TGTGCCACCAGCAGAGATCGGCCAGGCGGCGGTTATGGTGGCTACACCTTC

D: .
size: .
J: TRBJ2-6
V: TRBV5-1
CDR3: CASSSNSGANVLTF
DNA: TGCGCCAGCAGCTCTAACTCTGGGGCCAACGTCCTGACTTTC

D: TRBD1
size: .
J: TRBJ2-7
V: TRBV7-2
CDR3: CASSLLQGWGEQYF
DNA: TGTGCCAGCAGCTTATTACAGGGGTGGGGAGAGCAGTACTTC

D: TRBD1
size: .
J: TRBJ1-3
V: TRBV5-1
CDR3: CASSFGGQGANTIYF
DNA: TGCGCCAGCAGCTTCGGTGGGCAGGGGGCTAACACCATATATTTT

D: TRBD1
size: once
J: TRBJ1-5
V: TRBV6-5
CDR3: CASTNRDREYQPQHF
DNA: TGTGCCAGCACTAACCGGGACAGGGAATATCAGCCCCAGCATTTT

D: .
size: .
J: TRBJ2-1
V: TRBV18
CDR3: CASSPPGDPRVNEQFF
DNA: TGTGCCAGCTCACCACCGGGGGACCCGCGAGTCAATGAGCAGTTCTTC

D: .
size: once
J: TRBJ1-2
V: TRBV20-1
CDR3: CSASPQGTDGYTF
DNA: TGCAGTGCTAGTCCACAGGGAACAGATGGCTACACCTTC